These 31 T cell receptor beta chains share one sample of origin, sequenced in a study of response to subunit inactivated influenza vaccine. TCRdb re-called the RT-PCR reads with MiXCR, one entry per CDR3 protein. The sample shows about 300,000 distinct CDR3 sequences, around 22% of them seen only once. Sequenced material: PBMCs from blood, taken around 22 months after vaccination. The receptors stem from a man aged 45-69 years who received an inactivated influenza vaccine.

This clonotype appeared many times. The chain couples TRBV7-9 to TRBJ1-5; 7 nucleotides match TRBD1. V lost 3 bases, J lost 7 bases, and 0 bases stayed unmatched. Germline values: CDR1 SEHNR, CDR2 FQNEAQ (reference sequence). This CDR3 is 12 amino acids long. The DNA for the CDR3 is TGTGCCAGCAGCTTGGGACAGCAGCCCCAGCATTTT. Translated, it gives CASSLGQQPQHF.

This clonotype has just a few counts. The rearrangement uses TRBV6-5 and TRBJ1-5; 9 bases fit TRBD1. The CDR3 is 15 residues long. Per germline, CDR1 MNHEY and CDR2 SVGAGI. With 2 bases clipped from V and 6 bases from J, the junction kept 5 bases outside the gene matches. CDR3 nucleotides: TGTGCCAGCAGTTACGGGGGACAGGGAATTCAGCCCCAGCATTTT. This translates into CASSYGGQGIQPQHF.

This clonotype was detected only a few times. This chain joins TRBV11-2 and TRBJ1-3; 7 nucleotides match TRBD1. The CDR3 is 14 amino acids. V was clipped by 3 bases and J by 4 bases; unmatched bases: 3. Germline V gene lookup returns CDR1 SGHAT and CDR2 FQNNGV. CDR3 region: CASSFLTGGNTIYF. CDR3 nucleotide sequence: TGTGCCAGCAGCTTCCTGACAGGGGGAAACACCATATATTTT.

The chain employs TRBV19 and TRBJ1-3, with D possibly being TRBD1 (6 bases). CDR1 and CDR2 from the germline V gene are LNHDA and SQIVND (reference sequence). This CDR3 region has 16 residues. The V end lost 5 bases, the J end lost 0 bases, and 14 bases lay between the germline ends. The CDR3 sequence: CASSPTGTLSGNTIYF. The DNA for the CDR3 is TGTGCCAGTAGTCCAACAGGGACCCTCTCTGGAAACACCATATATTTT.

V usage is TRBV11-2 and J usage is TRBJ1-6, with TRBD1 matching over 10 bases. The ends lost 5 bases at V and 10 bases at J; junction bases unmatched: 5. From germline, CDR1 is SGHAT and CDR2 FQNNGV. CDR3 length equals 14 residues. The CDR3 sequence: CASSRRDRGSPLHF. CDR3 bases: TGTGCCAGCAGCCGCCGGGACAGGGGCTCACCCCTCCACTTT.

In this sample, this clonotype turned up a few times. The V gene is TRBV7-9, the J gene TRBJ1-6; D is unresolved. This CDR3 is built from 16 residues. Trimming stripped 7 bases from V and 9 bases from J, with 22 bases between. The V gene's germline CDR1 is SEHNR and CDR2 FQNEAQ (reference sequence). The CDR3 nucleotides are TGTGCCAGCACTCAATCCGGCGGGGAAGGTACTTCACCCCTCCACTTT. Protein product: CASTQSGGEGTSPLHF.

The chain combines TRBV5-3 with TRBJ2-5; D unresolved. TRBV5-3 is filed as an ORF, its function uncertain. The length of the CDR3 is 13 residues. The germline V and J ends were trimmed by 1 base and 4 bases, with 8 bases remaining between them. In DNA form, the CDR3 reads TGTGCCAGAAGCTTGTTATCGGGAGAGACCCAGTACTTC. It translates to CARSLLSGETQYF.

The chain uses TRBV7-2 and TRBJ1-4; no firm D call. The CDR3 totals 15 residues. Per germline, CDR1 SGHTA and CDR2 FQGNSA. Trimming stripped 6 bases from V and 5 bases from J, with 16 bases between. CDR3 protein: CASRSNAGWNEKLFF. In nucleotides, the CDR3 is TGTGCCAGCAGAAGTAATGCGGGGTGGAATGAAAAACTGTTTTTT.

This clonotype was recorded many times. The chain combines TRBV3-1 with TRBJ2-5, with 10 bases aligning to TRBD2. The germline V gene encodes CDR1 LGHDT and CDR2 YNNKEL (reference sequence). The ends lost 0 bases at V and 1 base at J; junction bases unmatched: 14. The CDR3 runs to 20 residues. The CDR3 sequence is CASSQETETSGSYRQETQYF. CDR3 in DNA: TGTGCCAGCAGCCAAGAAACTGAGACTAGCGGGTCCTACCGCCAAGAGACCCAGTACTTC.

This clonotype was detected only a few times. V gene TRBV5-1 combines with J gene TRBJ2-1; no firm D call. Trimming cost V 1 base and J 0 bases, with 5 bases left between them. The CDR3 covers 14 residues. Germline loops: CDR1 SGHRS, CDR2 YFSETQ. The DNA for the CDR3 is TGCGCCAGCAGCTTGACAACCTCCTACAATGAGCAGTTCTTC. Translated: CASSLTTSYNEQFF.

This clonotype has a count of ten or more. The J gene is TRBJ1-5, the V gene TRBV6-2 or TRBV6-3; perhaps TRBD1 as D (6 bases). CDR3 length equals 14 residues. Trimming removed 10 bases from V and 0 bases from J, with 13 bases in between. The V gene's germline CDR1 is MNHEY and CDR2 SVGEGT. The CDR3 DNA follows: TGTGCCACCAGGGGTGGAAATAGCAATCAGCCCCAGCATTTT. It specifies CATRGGNSNQPQHF.

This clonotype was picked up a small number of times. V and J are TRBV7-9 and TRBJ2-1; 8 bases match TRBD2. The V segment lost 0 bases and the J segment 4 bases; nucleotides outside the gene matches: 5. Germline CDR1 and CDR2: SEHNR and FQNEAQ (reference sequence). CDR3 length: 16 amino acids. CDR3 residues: CASSLASGKSYNEQFF. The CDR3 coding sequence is TGTGCCAGCAGCTTAGCTAGCGGGAAATCTTACAATGAGCAGTTCTTC.

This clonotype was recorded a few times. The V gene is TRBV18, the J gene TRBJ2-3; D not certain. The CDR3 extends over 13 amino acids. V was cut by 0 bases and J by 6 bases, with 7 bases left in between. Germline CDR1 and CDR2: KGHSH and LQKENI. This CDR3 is CASSPPVRDTQYF. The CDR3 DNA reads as TGTGCCAGCTCACCACCAGTCCGGGATACGCAGTATTTT.

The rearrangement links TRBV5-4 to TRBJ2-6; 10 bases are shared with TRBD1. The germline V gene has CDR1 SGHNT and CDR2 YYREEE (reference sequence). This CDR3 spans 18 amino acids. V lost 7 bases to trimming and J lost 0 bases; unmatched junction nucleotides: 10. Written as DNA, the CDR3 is TGTGCCAGCGCGGGGGGTGGGACAGGGGCCTCTGGGGCCAACGTCCTGACTTTC. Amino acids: CASAGGGTGASGANVLTF.

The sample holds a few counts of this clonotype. The DNA for the CDR3 is TGCGCCAGCAGCAGACAGGCCCCGGGGTACACTGAAGCTTTCTTT. This codes for CASSRQAPGYTEAFF. The rearrangement joins TRBV4-3 to TRBJ1-1; the D gene is possibly TRBD1 (6 bases). The CDR3 spans 15 residues. Per germline, CDR1 LGHNA and CDR2 YSLEER. V lost 5 bases and J 3 bases, leaving 16 bases between the germline ends.

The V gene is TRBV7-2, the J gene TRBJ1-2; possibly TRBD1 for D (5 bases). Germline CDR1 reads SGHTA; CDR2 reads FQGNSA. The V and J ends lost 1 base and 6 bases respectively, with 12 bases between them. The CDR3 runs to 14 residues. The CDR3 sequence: CASSLGGLKNGYTF. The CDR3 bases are TGTGCCAGCAGCTTAGGGGGACTGAAGAATGGCTACACCTTC.

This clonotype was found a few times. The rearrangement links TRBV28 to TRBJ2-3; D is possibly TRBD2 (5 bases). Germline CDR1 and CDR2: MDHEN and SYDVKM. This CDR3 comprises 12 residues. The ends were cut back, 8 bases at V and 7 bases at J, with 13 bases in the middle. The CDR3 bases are TGTGCCAGCCACCAGTCGGGGTATACGCAGTATTTT. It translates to CASHQSGYTQYF.

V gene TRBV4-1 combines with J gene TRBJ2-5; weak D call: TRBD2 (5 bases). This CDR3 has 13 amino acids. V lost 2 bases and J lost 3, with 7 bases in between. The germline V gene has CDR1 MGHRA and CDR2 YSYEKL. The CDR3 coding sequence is TGCGCCAGCAGCCAAAGGACTGAAGAGACCCAGTACTTC. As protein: CASSQRTEETQYF.

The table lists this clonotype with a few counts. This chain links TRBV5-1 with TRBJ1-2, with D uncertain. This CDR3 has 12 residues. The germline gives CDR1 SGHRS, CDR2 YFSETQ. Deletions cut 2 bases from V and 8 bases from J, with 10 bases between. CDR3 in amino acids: CASSFYGEGYTF. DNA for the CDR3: TGCGCCAGCAGCTTCTACGGGGAAGGCTACACCTTC.

The chain's CDR3 is CASSWVYTGELFF. The CDR3 region has the DNA TGTGCCAGCAGTTGGGTGTACACCGGGGAGCTGTTTTTT. This rearrangement joins TRBV6-2 or TRBV6-3 to TRBJ2-2; D is unresolved. The length of the CDR3 is 13 residues. V lost 4 bases and J 3 bases, leaving 6 bases between the germline ends. Germline V gene data show CDR1 as MNHEY and CDR2 as SVGEGT.

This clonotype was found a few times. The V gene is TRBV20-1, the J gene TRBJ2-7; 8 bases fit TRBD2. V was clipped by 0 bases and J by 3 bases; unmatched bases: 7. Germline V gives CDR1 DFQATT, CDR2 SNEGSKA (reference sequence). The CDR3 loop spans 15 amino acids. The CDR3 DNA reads TGCAGTGCTAGAGACGGACTAGCTATGGACTACGAGCAGTACTTC. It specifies CSARDGLAMDYEQYF.

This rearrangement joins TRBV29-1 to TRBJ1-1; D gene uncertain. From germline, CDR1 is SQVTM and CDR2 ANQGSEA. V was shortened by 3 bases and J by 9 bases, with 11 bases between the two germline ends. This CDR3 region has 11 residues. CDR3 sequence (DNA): TGCAGCGTTGAGAGGGAGACAAAAGCTTTCTTT. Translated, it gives CSVERETKAFF. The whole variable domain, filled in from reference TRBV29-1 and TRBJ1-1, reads SAVISQKPSRDICQRGTSLTIQCQVDSQVTMMFWYRQQPGQSLTLIATANQGSEATYESGFVIDKFPISRPNLTFSTLTVSNMSPEDSSIYLCSVERETKAFFGQGTRLTVV.

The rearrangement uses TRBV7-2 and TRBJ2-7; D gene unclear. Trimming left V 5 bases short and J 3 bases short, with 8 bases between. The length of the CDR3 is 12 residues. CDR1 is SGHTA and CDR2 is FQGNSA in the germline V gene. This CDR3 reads CASSKAVYEQYF. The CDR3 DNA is TGTGCCAGCAGCAAGGCGGTCTACGAGCAGTACTTC. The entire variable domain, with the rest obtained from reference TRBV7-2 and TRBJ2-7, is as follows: GAGVSQSPSNKVTEKGKDVELRCDPISGHTALYWYRQSLGQGLEFLIYFQGNSAPDKSGLPSDRFSAERTGGSVSTLTIQRTQQEDSAVYLCASSKAVYEQYFGPGTRLTVT.

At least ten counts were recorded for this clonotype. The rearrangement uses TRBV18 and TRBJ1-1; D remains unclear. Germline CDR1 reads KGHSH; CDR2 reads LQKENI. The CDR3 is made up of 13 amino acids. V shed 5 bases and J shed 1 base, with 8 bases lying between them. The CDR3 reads CASSTDGNTEAFF. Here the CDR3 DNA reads TGTGCCAGCTCAACGGACGGGAACACTGAAGCTTTCTTT.

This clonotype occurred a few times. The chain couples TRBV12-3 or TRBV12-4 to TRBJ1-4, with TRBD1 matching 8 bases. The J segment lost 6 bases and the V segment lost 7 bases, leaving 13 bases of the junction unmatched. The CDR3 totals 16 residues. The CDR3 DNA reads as TGTGCCAGCACCGAGGACAGGGCATCCCTATATGAAAAACTGTTTTTT. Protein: CASTEDRASLYEKLFF.

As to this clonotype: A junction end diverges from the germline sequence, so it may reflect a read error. The CDR3 spells CASSGGGRNQPQHF. As DNA, the CDR3 is TGCGCCAGCAGTGGGGGGGGTCGCAATCAGCCCCAGCATTTT. This chain connects TRBV6-1 to TRBJ1-5; perhaps TRBD1 as D (5 bases). This CDR3 contains 14 residues. CDR1 is MNHNS, CDR2 SASEGT, per germline.

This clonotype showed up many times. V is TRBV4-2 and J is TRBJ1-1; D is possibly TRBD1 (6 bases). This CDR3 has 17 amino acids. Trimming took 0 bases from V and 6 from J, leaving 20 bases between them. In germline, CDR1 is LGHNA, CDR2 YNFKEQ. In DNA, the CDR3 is TGTGCCAGCAGCCAAGACTGGACAGAAAGGGGAGCCGCTGAAGCTTTCTTT. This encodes CASSQDWTERGAAEAFF.

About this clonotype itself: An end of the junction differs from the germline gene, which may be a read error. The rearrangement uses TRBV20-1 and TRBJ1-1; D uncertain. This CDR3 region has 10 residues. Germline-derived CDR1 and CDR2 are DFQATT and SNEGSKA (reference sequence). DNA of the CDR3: TGCAGTGCTAGCCACACTGTAGCTTTCTTT. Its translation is CSASHTVAFF.

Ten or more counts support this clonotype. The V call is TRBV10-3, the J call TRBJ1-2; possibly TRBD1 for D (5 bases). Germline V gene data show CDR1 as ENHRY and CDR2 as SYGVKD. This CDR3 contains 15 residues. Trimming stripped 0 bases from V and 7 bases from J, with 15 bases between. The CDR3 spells CAISESGNSQGGYTF. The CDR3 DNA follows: TGTGCCATCAGTGAGTCTGGGAACAGCCAGGGTGGCTACACCTTC.

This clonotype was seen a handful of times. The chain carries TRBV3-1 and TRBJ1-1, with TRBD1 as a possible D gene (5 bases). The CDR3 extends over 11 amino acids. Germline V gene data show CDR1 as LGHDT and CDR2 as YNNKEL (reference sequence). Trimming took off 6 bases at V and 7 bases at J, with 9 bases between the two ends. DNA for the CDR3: TGTGCCAGCAGTGACGGGGGTGAAGCTTTCTTT. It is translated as CASSDGGEAFF.

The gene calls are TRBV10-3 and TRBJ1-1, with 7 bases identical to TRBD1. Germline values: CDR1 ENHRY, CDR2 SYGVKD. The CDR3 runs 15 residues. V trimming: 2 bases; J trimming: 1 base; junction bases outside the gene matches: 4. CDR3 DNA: TGTGCCATCAGTGAGACGACAGGGACGAACACTGAAGCTTTCTTT. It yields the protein CAISETTGTNTEAFF.